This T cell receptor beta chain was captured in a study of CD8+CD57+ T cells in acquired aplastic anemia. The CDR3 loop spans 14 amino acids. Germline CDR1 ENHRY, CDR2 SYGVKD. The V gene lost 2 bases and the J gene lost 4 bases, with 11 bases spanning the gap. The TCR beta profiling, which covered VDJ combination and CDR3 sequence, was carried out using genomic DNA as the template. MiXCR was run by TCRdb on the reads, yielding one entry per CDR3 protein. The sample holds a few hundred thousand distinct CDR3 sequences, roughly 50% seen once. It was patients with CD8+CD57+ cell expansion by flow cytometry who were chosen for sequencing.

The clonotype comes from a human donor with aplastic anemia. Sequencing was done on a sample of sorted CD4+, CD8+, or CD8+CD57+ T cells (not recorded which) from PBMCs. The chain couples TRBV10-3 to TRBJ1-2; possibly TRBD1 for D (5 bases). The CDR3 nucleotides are TGTGCCATCAGTGAGCCGCGACAGCCCTATGGCTACACCTTC. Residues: CAISEPRQPYGYTF.